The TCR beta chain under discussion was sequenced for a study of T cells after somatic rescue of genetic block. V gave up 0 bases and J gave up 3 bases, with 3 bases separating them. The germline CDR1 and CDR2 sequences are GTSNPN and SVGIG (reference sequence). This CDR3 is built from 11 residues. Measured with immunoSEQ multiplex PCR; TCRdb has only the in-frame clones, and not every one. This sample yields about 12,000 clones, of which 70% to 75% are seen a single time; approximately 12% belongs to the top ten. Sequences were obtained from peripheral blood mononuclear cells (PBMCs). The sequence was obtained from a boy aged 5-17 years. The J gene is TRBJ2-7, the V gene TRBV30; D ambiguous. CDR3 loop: CAWSVGYEQYF. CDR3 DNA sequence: TGTGCCTGGAGTGTGGGCTACGAGCAGTACTTC.